Shown below are 10 T cell receptor beta chains from a single sample sequenced in a study of PD-L1 blockade in urothelial cancer. Assay used: immunoSEQ multiplex PCR; TCRdb lists only in-frame clones, some missing. Here the sample spans some 100,000 clones, about 90% being singletons. The specimen was PBMCs, collected around atezolizumab (anti-PD-L1) treatment. These TCRs come from a woman of 80 years or more with urothelial cancer.

The rearrangement uses TRBV4-2 and TRBJ2-2; TRBD2 is a possible D gene (6 bases). This CDR3 has 16 residues. The germline V gene encodes CDR1 LGHNA and CDR2 YNFKEQ. The V gene lost 0 bases and the J gene lost 4 bases, with 12 bases spanning the gap. CDR3 DNA sequence: TGTGCCAGCAGCCAAGAACCGGGAGCGGGCACCGGGGAGCTGTTTTTT. It encodes CASSQEPGAGTGELFF.

The chain carries TRBV11-2 and TRBJ2-1; 9 nucleotides align to TRBD1. V lost 0 bases to trimming and J lost 15 bases; unmatched junction nucleotides: 6. CDR1 is SGHAT and CDR2 is FQNNGV in the germline V gene. The CDR3 is 13 residues long. CDR3 in DNA: TGTGCCAGCAGCTTAGAAAGACAGGGGGTTCGGTTCTTC. It translates to CASSLERQGVRFF. The whole variable domain, remainder taken from reference TRBV11-2 and TRBJ2-1, is EAGVAQSPRYKIIEKRQSVAFWCNPISGHATLYWYQQILGQGPKLLIQFQNNGVVDDSQLPKDRFSAERLKGVDSTLKIQPAKLEDSAVYLCASSLERQGVRFFGPGTRLTVL.

The chain has TRBV27 and TRBJ1-1; a possible D gene is TRBD1 (6 bases). CDR3 length: 15 residues. V gave up 7 bases and J gave up 6 bases, with 21 bases separating them. Germline V lookup: CDR1 MNHEY, CDR2 SMNVEV (reference sequence). CDR3 coding DNA: TGTGCCAGCACCCCGACCGGGACACTGGGCGCTGAAGCTTTCTTT. Translation: CASTPTGTLGAEAFF.

This chain connects TRBV19 to TRBJ2-1; 13 bases are shared with TRBD2. J gave up 4 bases and V 0 bases, and 6 bases lay outside the gene matches. The CDR3 contains 18 residues. Germline loops: CDR1 LNHDA, CDR2 SQIVND (reference sequence). CDR3 in amino acids: CASSIDGGLAGAYNEQFF. CDR3 coding DNA: TGTGCCAGTAGTATAGATGGTGGACTAGCGGGGGCTTACAATGAGCAGTTCTTC.

The sample holds one count of this clone. The V and J genes are TRBV12-5 and TRBJ2-5, with D possibly TRBD1 on 5 matching bases. V was shortened by 8 bases and J by 7 bases, with 17 bases between the two germline ends. The CDR3 has 13 amino acids. CDR1 and CDR2 (germline): LGHNT, FRNRAP. The CDR3 loop reads CASCQSAQGTQYF. For the CDR3, the DNA is TGTGCTAGTTGCCAGTCGGCCCAGGGGACCCAGTACTTC. Full variable domain (rest looked up from reference TRBV12-5 and TRBJ2-5): DARVTQTPRHKVTEMGQEVTMRCQPILGHNTVFWYRQTMMQGLELLAYFRNRAPLDDSGMPKDRFSAEMPDATLATLKIQPSEPRDSAVYFCASCQSAQGTQYFGPGTRLLVL.

A single count supports this clone. The rearrangement joins TRBV11-2 to TRBJ2-1; tentatively, D is TRBD2 (5 bases). The CDR3 is 15 amino acids. Germline-derived CDR1 and CDR2 are SGHAT and FQNNGV. V was pared by 1 base and J by 6 bases, with 13 bases between. CDR3 DNA: TGTGCCAGCAGCTTAGTGGCTAGCTCGTTCAATGAGCAGTTCTTC. Protein sequence: CASSLVASSFNEQFF.

This clone has a single count. This chain links TRBV2 with TRBJ1-1, with 8 bases fitting TRBD1. CDR3 length equals 14 residues. Germline V lookup: CDR1 SNHLY, CDR2 FYNNEI. V was clipped by 8 bases and J by 9 bases; unmatched bases: 14. CDR3 coding DNA: TGTGCCAGCTCGGACAGGGTGGGTGGTCGAAAAGCTTTCTTT. Residues: CASSDRVGGRKAFF.

The rearrangement links TRBV7-9 to TRBJ1-4; 10 positions agree with TRBD1. This CDR3 has 13 residues. V trimming: 8 bases; J trimming: 7 bases; junction bases outside the gene matches: 4. The germline V gene encodes CDR1 SEHNR and CDR2 FQNEAQ (reference sequence). The CDR3 protein is CASGDRGSEKLFF. CDR3 coding DNA: TGTGCCAGCGGGGACAGGGGAAGTGAAAAACTGTTTTTT. Full variable domain (outside the CDR3, taken from reference TRBV7-9 and TRBJ1-4): DTGVSQNPRHKITKRGQNVTFRCDPISEHNRLYWYRQTLGQGPEFLTYFQNEAQLEKSRLLSDRFSAERPKGSFSTLEIQRTEQGDSAMYLCASGDRGSEKLFFGSGTQLSVL.

The chain has TRBV19 and TRBJ2-5; 14 nucleotides match TRBD2. The CDR3 length is 17 residues. The ends lost 4 bases at V and 1 base at J; junction bases unmatched: 5. Germline assignment: CDR1 LNHDA and CDR2 SQIVND (reference sequence). CDR3 nucleotides: TGTGCCAGTAGTACCGGGACTAGCGGGAGATCCCAAGAGACCCAGTACTTC. Its protein product is CASSTGTSGRSQETQYF.

This rearrangement joins TRBV6-1 to TRBJ2-5; D may be TRBD2 (6 bases). The germline V gene encodes CDR1 MNHNS and CDR2 SASEGT. V dropped 8 bases and J dropped 2 bases, with 12 bases sitting between them. The CDR3 is 13 amino acids. The CDR3 DNA sequence: TGTGCCAGCGCGGAGGGGTGGCAAGAGACCCAGTACTTC. Encoded protein: CASAEGWQETQYF.